One sample yielded the 3 T cell receptor beta chains listed below, sequenced in a study of T-cell reconstitution after alpha-beta-depleted transplantation in children. The library targeted TCRbeta and was prepared with unique molecular identifiers. TCRdb re-called the PCR reads with MiXCR, one entry per CDR3 protein. The table has some 120,000 distinct CDR3 sequences, 10% seen once. The material sequenced was PBMCs, taken before TCRalphabeta/CD19-depleted stem cell transplant. These receptor sequences come from a boy aged 2-9 years with acute lymphoblastic leukemia, due to receive a stem cell transplant.

V is TRBV20-1 and J is TRBJ2-7, with D possibly called TRBD1 or TRBD2 (5 bases each). Per germline, CDR1 DFQATT and CDR2 SNEGSKA (reference sequence). The CDR3 sequence is 12 residues long. With 6 bases removed from V and 7 bases from J, the gap between germline ends came to 16 bases. The DNA of the CDR3 is TGCAGTGCCCGGACTGGGGCGAGGGAGCAGTACTTC. Its translation: CSARTGAREQYF.

The chain uses TRBV5-1 and TRBJ2-7, with TRBD2 identical over 7 bases. CDR3 length equals 16 residues. Per the germline V gene, CDR1 is SGHRS and CDR2 is YFSETQ. The J segment lost 1 base and the V segment lost 4 bases, leaving 11 bases of the junction unmatched. DNA for the CDR3: TGCGCCAGCAGCGGTGGGACTACCAGAAGGTCCTACGAGCAGTACTTC. It translates to CASSGGTTRRSYEQYF.

V gene TRBV7-8 combines with J gene TRBJ2-2; 9 bases align to TRBD1. From germline, CDR1 is SGHVS and CDR2 FQNEAQ. V lost 2 bases to trimming and J lost 10 bases; unmatched junction nucleotides: 14. CDR3 length equals 17 residues. CDR3 bases: TGTGCCAGCAGCTTAAACGGTTCTGACAGGGGGAGCGAGGAGCTGTTTTTT. This gives the protein CASSLNGSDRGSEELFF.